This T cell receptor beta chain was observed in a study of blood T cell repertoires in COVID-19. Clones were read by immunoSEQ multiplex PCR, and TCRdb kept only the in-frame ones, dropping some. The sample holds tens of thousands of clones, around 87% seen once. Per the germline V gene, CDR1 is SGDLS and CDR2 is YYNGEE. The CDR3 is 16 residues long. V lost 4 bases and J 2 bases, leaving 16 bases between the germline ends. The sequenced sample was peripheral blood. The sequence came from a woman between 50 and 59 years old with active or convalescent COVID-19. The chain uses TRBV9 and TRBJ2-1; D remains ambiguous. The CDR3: CASSPRLKTPYNEQFF. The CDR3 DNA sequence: TGTGCCAGCAGCCCGCGCCTGAAGACACCCTACAATGAGCAGTTCTTC.